One and the same sample provided the 30 T cell receptor beta chains below, sequenced in a study of blood T cell repertoires in COVID-19. Clones were sequenced by immunoSEQ multiplex PCR, and TCRdb holds only the in-frame ones, with some missing. The profile covers 200,000 to 300,000 clones, with roughly nine tenths appearing a single time and 6.2% taken by the ten largest. Sequenced material: peripheral blood. The receptors here all came from a man in his fifties or sixties with acute or convalescent COVID-19.

The V and J genes are TRBV21-1 and TRBJ2-1; the DNA was not used to check the table's D call, TRBD1. TRBV21-1 is a pseudogene locus. This CDR3 has 16 residues. CDR3 DNA: TGTGCCAGCAGCCCCCGGGACAGGGGGATTACGAATGAGCAGTTCTTC. Amino acids: CASSPRDRGITNEQFF.

The chain links TRBV5-1 to TRBJ2-2, with a possible D match to TRBD1 (6 bases). Germline V gene data show CDR1 as SGHRS and CDR2 as YFSETQ. The CDR3 contains 14 residues. The V and J ends lost 2 bases and 7 bases respectively, with 12 bases between them. The CDR3, as DNA: TGCGCCAGCAGCTTACCAGGGGCGGACGGGGAGCTGTTTTTT. The encoded protein is CASSLPGADGELFF. The entire variable domain, with the rest obtained from reference TRBV5-1 and TRBJ2-2, is as follows: KAGVTQTPRYLIKTRGQQVTLSCSPISGHRSVSWYQQTPGQGLQFLFEYFSETQRNKGNFPGRFSGRQFSNSRSEMNVSTLELGDSALYLCASSLPGADGELFFGEGSRLTVL.

The V and J genes are TRBV9 and TRBJ1-3; TRBD1 matches at 7 bases. With V trimmed by 7 bases and J by 0 bases, 7 bases remained unmatched. CDR1 and CDR2 from the germline V gene are SGDLS and YYNGEE. CDR3 length: 15 residues. The CDR3 bases are TGTGCCAGCGACCCGACAGGGATCTCTGGAAACACCATATATTTT. This translates into CASDPTGISGNTIYF.

V gene TRBV27 combines with J gene TRBJ1-2, with 7 nucleotides matching TRBD1. Germline trimming cut 4 bases from V and 6 bases from J; bases unmatched to any gene: 8. The CDR3 is 14 amino acids. Germline CDR1 is MNHEY and CDR2 is SMNVEV (reference sequence). The CDR3 nucleotides are TGTGCCAGCAGTTCCTTAGGGACAGCCCATGGCTACACCTTC. It specifies CASSSLGTAHGYTF.

The V gene is TRBV5-8, the J gene TRBJ1-1, with a tentative D call TRBD1 (5 bases). The CDR3 covers 14 residues. Between the trimmed V and J ends, which lost 4 bases and 4 bases, there was a span of 14 bases. Germline V lookup: CDR1 SGHTS, CDR2 YDEGEE. CDR3 amino acids: CASSQVRGITEAFF. The CDR3, as DNA: TGTGCCAGCAGCCAGGTTCGGGGGATCACTGAAGCTTTCTTT.

This clone is a singleton in its sample. CDR3 in amino acids: CASSSTGSYEQYF. In DNA form, the CDR3 reads TGTGCCAGCAGTTCTACAGGGAGTTACGAGCAGTACTTC. This chain connects TRBV6-6 to TRBJ2-7; D may be TRBD1 (6 bases). Trimming cost V 4 bases and J 4 bases, with 11 bases left between them. Per germline, CDR1 MNHNY and CDR2 SVGAGI (reference sequence). The CDR3 loop spans 13 amino acids.

This rearrangement joins TRBV7-2 to TRBJ2-7; tentative D call: TRBD2 (7 bases). The CDR3 covers 16 residues. Germline CDR1 reads SGHTA; CDR2 reads FQGNSA. V was shortened by 0 bases and J by 4 bases, with 16 bases between the two germline ends. The CDR3 region has the DNA TGTGCCAGCAGCTTAGCGGTTCGGGGGGCGGGGTACGAGCAGTACTTC. Its protein product is CASSLAVRGAGYEQYF.

The chain combines TRBV7-9 with TRBJ1-1; 11 bases align to TRBD1. The V gene end was trimmed by 4 bases and the J gene end by 9 bases; junction bases not matched to a gene: 7. Germline V gene lookup returns CDR1 SEHNR and CDR2 FQNEAQ (reference sequence). CDR3 length: 14 residues. CDR3 protein: CASSSGQGVAQAFF. The CDR3, as DNA: TGTGCCAGCAGCTCGGGACAGGGGGTCGCCCAAGCTTTCTTT.

This clone was detected only once. Other nucleotide sequences in the sample specify the same CDR3. The V call is TRBV4-3, the J call TRBJ2-6; 8 bases match TRBD1. V shed 2 bases and J 4 bases; nucleotides not matched to a gene: 7. The germline CDR1 and CDR2 sequences are LGHNA and YSLEER. The CDR3 is made up of 17 amino acids. CDR3 loop: CASSQTTGEAGANVLTF. CDR3 DNA: TGCGCCAGCAGCCAAACGACAGGGGAAGCCGGGGCCAACGTCCTGACTTTC.

The rearrangement links TRBV14 to TRBJ1-6; tentatively, D is TRBD1 (5 bases). Between the trimmed V and J ends, which lost 4 bases and 6 bases, there was a span of 10 bases. The CDR3 covers 14 residues. Germline V CDR1 and CDR2: SGHDN, FVKESK. The CDR3 spells CASSLGRGNSPLHF. Written as DNA, the CDR3 is TGTGCCAGCAGCCTGGGGAGGGGTAATTCACCCCTCCACTTT.

This chain uses TRBV2 with TRBJ1-3; D is uncertain. Looked up from germline, CDR1 is SNHLY and CDR2 is FYNNEI. Trimming left V 5 bases short and J 0 bases short, with 11 bases between. This CDR3 is built from 15 residues. CDR3 loop: CASSPTAGSGNTIYF. The CDR3, as DNA: TGTGCCAGCAGTCCAACAGCCGGCTCTGGAAACACCATATATTTT.

The V call is TRBV6-2 or TRBV6-3, the J call TRBJ1-2; the D is unclear. CDR3 length: 13 residues. Looked up from germline, CDR1 is MNHEY and CDR2 is SVGEGT. V was shortened by 5 bases and J by 5 bases, with 12 bases between the two germline ends. The CDR3 region has the DNA TGTGCCAGCAGTCCACAGAGAGGGTATGGCTACACCTTC. It codes for CASSPQRGYGYTF.

The rearrangement uses TRBV13 and TRBJ1-2; D is uncertain. This CDR3 is 15 amino acids long. V was trimmed by 4 bases and J by 5 bases, leaving 17 bases between them. Germline CDR1 and CDR2: PRHDT and FYEKMQ (reference sequence). CDR3 protein: CASSSSGSGRYGYTF. Here the CDR3 DNA reads TGTGCCAGCAGCTCCAGTGGGAGTGGGAGGTATGGCTACACCTTC.

This chain connects TRBV5-1 to TRBJ2-5, with 8 bases matching TRBD1. CDR3 size: 16 residues. Germline CDR1 is SGHRS and CDR2 is YFSETQ. The ends lost 4 bases at V and 1 base at J; junction bases unmatched: 9. The DNA for the CDR3 is TGCGCCAGCAGCGTCACTGGGACAGGCTTCCAAGAGACCCAGTACTTC. It encodes CASSVTGTGFQETQYF. Using reference TRBV5-1 and TRBJ2-5 for the parts outside the CDR3, the full variable domain is KAGVTQTPRYLIKTRGQQVTLSCSPISGHRSVSWYQQTPGQGLQFLFEYFSETQRNKGNFPGRFSGRQFSNSRSEMNVSTLELGDSALYLCASSVTGTGFQETQYFGPGTRLLVL.

There are a few counts of this clone. This chain links TRBV5-6 with TRBJ2-3; D not certain. The CDR3 runs 13 residues. Germline V lookup: CDR1 SGHDT, CDR2 YYEEEE. The V end lost 0 bases, the J end lost 2 bases, and 4 bases lay between the germline ends. The CDR3 bases are TGTGCCAGCAGCTTGGGGCCCACAGATACGCAGTATTTT. Its translation: CASSLGPTDTQYF.

The rearrangement uses TRBV4-2 and TRBJ1-4; 7 nucleotides match TRBD1. Looked up from germline, CDR1 is LGHNA and CDR2 is YNFKEQ. The CDR3 runs 15 residues. V lost 4 bases to trimming and J lost 5 bases; unmatched junction nucleotides: 7. The CDR3 bases are TGTGCCAGCAGCCCCTCGGGACAGCCAAATGAAAAACTGTTTTTT. Its protein product is CASSPSGQPNEKLFF.

The chain employs TRBV30 and TRBJ1-1; no clear D gene. Germline assignment: CDR1 GTSNPN and CDR2 SVGIG (reference sequence). The germline V and J ends were trimmed by 7 bases and 12 bases, with 12 bases remaining between them. This CDR3 has 9 residues. DNA of the CDR3: TGTGCCTTAGGAGCCACTACTTTCTTT. Encoded protein: CALGATTFF.

The chain uses TRBV3-1 (or the pseudogene TRBV3-2) and TRBJ2-5; D perhaps matches TRBD2 (6 bases). CDR3 length: 14 residues. Germline CDR1 reads LGHDT; CDR2 reads YNNKEL (reference sequence). Trimming took 2 bases from V and 6 from J, leaving 13 bases between them. In DNA, the CDR3 is TGTGCCAGCAGCCAATCTGCGGGATTAAAGACCCAGTACTTC. Translation: CASSQSAGLKTQYF.

V and J are TRBV7-9 and TRBJ1-2; 8 nucleotides match TRBD1. The CDR3 runs to 14 residues. The germline gives CDR1 SEHNR, CDR2 FQNEAQ (reference sequence). The junction had 6 bases not matched to a gene; V was cut back by 7 bases and J by 2 bases. CDR3 sequence reads: CASMQDRANYGYTF. DNA of the CDR3: TGTGCCAGCATGCAGGACAGGGCAAACTATGGCTACACCTTC.

The gene calls are TRBV7-6 and TRBJ2-2; possible D gene TRBD2, 6 bases. The CDR3 runs 17 residues. Germline V lookup: CDR1 SGHVS, CDR2 FNYEAQ. The germline V and J ends were trimmed by 3 bases and 2 bases, with 16 bases remaining between them. CDR3 amino acids: CASSLRDSLLNTGELFF. In DNA, the CDR3 is TGTGCCAGCAGCTTGCGGGACTCCTTACTAAACACCGGGGAGCTGTTTTTT.

The chain's CDR3 is CASSVVGDTTYEQYF. The CDR3 DNA follows: TGTGCCAGCAGCGTAGTAGGGGACACAACCTACGAGCAGTACTTC. V gene TRBV9 combines with J gene TRBJ2-7; possible D gene TRBD1, 6 bases. Trimming removed 0 bases from V and 2 bases from J, with 12 bases in between. Germline V CDR1 and CDR2: SGDLS, YYNGEE. This CDR3 is 15 amino acids long.

This clone was seen a single time. The rearrangement uses TRBV7-8 and TRBJ2-3; 9 bases are a match to TRBD2. Per germline, CDR1 SGHVS and CDR2 FQNEAQ. The CDR3 is 19 residues long. Trimming at V came to 0 bases and at J to 6 bases, leaving 16 bases not matched to a gene. CDR3 residues: CASSLAPTGGRARSDTQYF. The CDR3 region has the DNA TGTGCCAGCAGCTTAGCCCCAACTGGCGGGAGGGCCCGGTCGGATACGCAGTATTTT.

The chain recombines TRBV5-1 with TRBJ2-3; 11 bases map to TRBD1. V gave up 5 bases and J gave up 3 bases; unmatched junction bases: 8. CDR3 length: 16 amino acids. The germline V gene has CDR1 SGHRS and CDR2 YFSETQ. The DNA of the CDR3 is TGCGCCAGCAGTTTTTCCGGGACAGGGGGGACAGATACGCAGTATTTT. Translation: CASSFSGTGGTDTQYF.

The table lists this clone with a count of one. The rearrangement links TRBV6-6 to TRBJ2-7; 7 nucleotides align to TRBD2. Germline trimming cut 2 bases from V and 2 bases from J; bases unmatched to any gene: 3. Germline CDR1 is MNHNY and CDR2 is SVGAGI (reference sequence). The CDR3 contains 14 residues. The CDR3 DNA sequence: TGTGCCAGCAGTTACACGGGAGGCGCCTACGAGCAGTACTTC. Its protein is CASSYTGGAYEQYF.

The rearrangement links TRBV27 to TRBJ2-1, with TRBD2 identical over 8 bases. J was trimmed by 8 bases and V by 6 bases; bases with no gene match: 12. The CDR3 has 15 amino acids. Per the germline V gene, CDR1 is MNHEY and CDR2 is SMNVEV (reference sequence). CDR3 bases: TGTGCCAGCAGCTCCACGGGAGCGGGAGTGTATGAGCAGTTCTTC. It specifies CASSSTGAGVYEQFF.

The chain links TRBV6-2 or TRBV6-3 to TRBJ1-6; the D is unclear. CDR1 is MNHEY, CDR2 SVGEGT, per germline. There are 16 residues in the CDR3. Trimming removed 2 bases from V and 4 bases from J, with 12 bases in between. For the CDR3, the DNA is TGTGCCAGCAGTTACGCCCCGGAGGATTATAATTCACCCCTCCACTTT. The encoded protein is CASSYAPEDYNSPLHF.

This clone was seen just once. The J gene is TRBJ2-3, the V gene TRBV28; D is unclear. CDR1 is MDHEN, CDR2 SYDVKM, per germline. Trimming took 4 bases from V and 4 from J, leaving 6 bases between them. There are 12 residues in the CDR3. The CDR3 here is CASSYLADTQYF. The CDR3 DNA reads as TGTGCCAGCAGTTATCTAGCAGATACGCAGTATTTT.

The chain carries TRBV7-2 and TRBJ2-1; D gene unclear. Trimming shortened V by 0 bases and J by 5 bases, and 5 bases separated the two germline ends. The CDR3 is 13 residues long. CDR1 and CDR2 from the germline V gene are SGHTA and FQGNSA. CDR3: CASSLASDNEQFF. The CDR3 DNA sequence: TGTGCCAGCAGCTTAGCGTCGGACAATGAGCAGTTCTTC.

The J gene is TRBJ2-1, the V gene TRBV5-1; 7 bases are a match to TRBD1. The CDR3 extends over 14 amino acids. Germline-derived CDR1 and CDR2 are SGHRS and YFSETQ. Trimming took 5 bases from V and 8 from J; bases not matched to a gene: 10. The CDR3 loop is CASREGASLDEQFF. In DNA, the CDR3 is TGCGCCAGCAGAGAGGGGGCTTCTTTGGATGAGCAGTTCTTC.

V usage is TRBV18 and J usage is TRBJ2-7; 8 nucleotides align to TRBD1. Germline CDR1 KGHSH, CDR2 LQKENI. The CDR3 runs to 18 residues. J gave up 1 base and V 3 bases, and 14 bases lay outside the gene matches. The CDR3 region has the DNA TGTGCCAGCTCACCCGCTCGACCCACAGGGGGTTCTTCCTACGAGCAGTACTTC. This gives the protein CASSPARPTGGSSYEQYF.